A selection of T cell receptor beta chains follows, all from one sample in a study of a mutant IDH1 vaccine in newly diagnosed glioma. The method was immunoSEQ multiplex PCR; TCRdb's version includes in-frame clones alone and lacks a portion of them. Of about 67,000 clones in the sample, over 70% were seen once. The sequencing here drew on peripheral blood mononuclear cells (PBMCs), taken from a glioma patient treated with radiotherapy, temozolomide or both. These receptors came from a woman between 18 and 30 years old with glioma. Some clones in this sample may be carry-over from other donors' samples. CDR3s include the opening cysteine and the closing phenylalanine or tryptophan. A D gene is named only where the DNA matches it firmly. A clone size is listed for some rows: how often the clone was seen (once, few, many), or a class if it is expanded.

TRBD2	TRBJ2-1	-	16	TRBV5-1	CASSLDGGRRGNEQFF	TGCGCCAGCAGCTTGGACGGCGGGAGGCGTGGCAATGAGCAGTTCTTC
-	TRBJ1-5	-	15	TRBV2	CASRAFRDSNQPQHF	TGTGCCAGCAGGGCCTTCAGGGATAGCAATCAGCCCCAGCATTTT
-	TRBJ1-1	few	11	TRBV29-1	CSVYTQMGAFF	TGCAGCGTTTACACACAAATGGGAGCTTTCTTT
TRBD2	TRBJ2-2	-	18	TRBV11-2	CASRRPGTSGRGTGELFF	TGTGCCAGCAGACGTCCCGGGACTAGCGGGAGGGGGACCGGGGAGCTGTTTTTT
-	TRBJ1-4	-	15	TRBV5-1	CASTPFGATNEKLFF	TGCGCCAGCACCCCTTTTGGAGCAACTAATGAAAAACTGTTTTTT
-	TRBJ2-2	-	16	TRBV5-6	CASSLSPSPYTGELFF	TGTGCCAGCAGCTTGTCGCCTAGCCCTTACACCGGGGAGCTGTTTTTT
TRBD2	TRBJ2-1	-	17	TRBV9	CASSVGQREAAYNEQFF	TGTGCCAGCAGCGTAGGACAGCGGGAGGCAGCCTACAATGAGCAGTTCTTC
TRBD2	TRBJ2-3	-	17	TRBV5-4	CASSLTSGGISTDTQYF	TGTGCCAGCAGCTTGACTAGCGGGGGGATCAGCACAGATACGCAGTATTTT
-	TRBJ1-2	-	12	TRBV19	CASLTGLYGYTF	TGTGCCTCCTTGACAGGCCTCTATGGCTACACCTTC
TRBD2	TRBJ2-3	-	14	TRBV5-1	CASRTTGGTDTQYF	TGCGCCAGCAGGACGACGGGAGGTACAGATACGCAGTATTTT
TRBD1	TRBJ1-2	-	12	TRBV6-1	CASSPQGAGYTF	TGTGCCAGCAGTCCACAGGGGGCGGGCTACACCTTC
TRBD1	TRBJ1-2	-	15	TRBV7-8	CASSPRRDSRNGYTF	TGTGCCAGCAGCCCCCGGCGGGACAGTCGTAATGGCTACACCTTC
-	TRBJ1-1	-	10	TRBV29-1	CSGGSTEAFF	TGCAGCGGAGGGTCCACTGAAGCTTTCTTT
TRBD2	TRBJ2-7	once	20	TRBV19	CASSISGSGRASGRHYEQYF	TGTGCCAGTAGTATTTCTGGGAGCGGGAGGGCCTCTGGGCGGCACTACGAGCAGTACTTC
-	TRBJ1-2	-	17	TRBV5-1	CASSLASTQLQNYGYTF	TGCGCCAGCAGCTTGGCATCGACCCAACTTCAAAACTATGGCTACACCTTC
-	TRBJ2-2	few	15	TRBV7-3	CASSPLPGAAGELFF	TGTGCCAGCAGCCCCCTCCCGGGGGCGGCCGGGGAGCTGTTTTTT
-	TRBJ1-1	few	14	TRBV5-6	CASISVGMNTEAFF	TGTGCCAGCATCTCGGTTGGGATGAACACTGAAGCTTTCTTT
TRBD1	TRBJ2-5	-	15	TRBV7-7	CASSLVGQPQETQYF	TGTGCCAGCAGCTTAGTGGGACAGCCCCAAGAGACCCAGTACTTC
-	TRBJ2-5	-	13	TRBV4-2	CASRGGRGETQYF	TGTGCCAGCAGGGGTGGTAGGGGAGAGACCCAGTACTTC
TRBD2	TRBJ2-1	-	17	TRBV2	CATSPGLAGGPSDEQFF	TGTGCCACTAGTCCGGGACTAGCGGGAGGGCCATCCGATGAGCAGTTCTTC
-	TRBJ1-5	-	14	TRBV4-1	CASSQGYSNQPQHF	TGCGCCAGCAGCCAAGGATATAGCAATCAGCCCCAGCATTTT
TRBD2	TRBJ2-2	-	15	TRBV19	CASTPQRGDTGELFF	TGTGCCAGTACCCCCCAGCGGGGGGACACCGGGGAGCTGTTTTTT
-	TRBJ2-2	-	13	TRBV7-9	CASSLGVGGELFF	TGTGCCAGCAGCTTAGGGGTCGGCGGGGAGCTGTTTTTT
TRBD2	TRBJ2-7	-	15	TRBV7-2	CASSLSGGSSYEQYF	TGTGCCAGCAGCCTGAGCGGGGGTAGCTCCTACGAGCAGTACTTC
-	TRBJ2-2	-	19	TRBV14	CASSQGGVYGVGNTGELFF	TGTGCCAGCAGCCAAGGAGGAGTCTACGGAGTAGGGAACACCGGGGAGCTGTTTTTT
-	TRBJ2-7	-	14	TRBV10-3	CAASTSGNSYEQYF	TGTGCCGCCTCCACGTCCGGGAATTCCTACGAGCAGTACTTC
-	TRBJ2-7	-	15	TRBV6-5	CASSYSGRDPYEQYF	TGTGCCAGCAGTTACTCAGGCAGGGACCCCTACGAGCAGTACTTC
TRBD1	TRBJ1-1	-	14	TRBV7-2	CASSLTDRGTEAFF	TGTGCCAGCAGCTTAACCGACAGGGGCACTGAAGCTTTCTTT
-	TRBJ2-7	once	14	TRBV7-2	CASSSRRSSYEQYF	TGTGCCAGCAGCTCCCGGAGGAGCTCCTACGAGCAGTACTTC
-	TRBJ2-7	-	15	TRBV5-1	CASSLEHHVIGEQYF	TGCGCCAGCAGCTTGGAACACCACGTTATCGGCGAGCAGTACTTC
-	TRBJ1-3	-	15	TRBV5-1	CASSLTPASGNTIYF	TGCGCCAGCAGCTTGACACCAGCTTCTGGAAACACCATATATTTT
-	TRBJ1-5	few	13	TRBV2	CASRGEGNQPQHF	TGTGCCAGCAGAGGCGAAGGCAATCAGCCCCAGCATTTT
TRBD1	TRBJ1-6	few	15	TRBV4-3	CASSQVWDSGSPLHF	TGCGCCAGCAGCCAAGTGTGGGACAGCGGTTCACCCCTCCACTTT
-	TRBJ1-1	-	13	TRBV4-3	CAGSLDLNTEAFF	TGCGCCGGCAGCCTAGATCTGAACACTGAAGCTTTCTTT
-	TRBJ1-2	-	13	TRBV9	CASSPGTDYGYTF	TGTGCCAGCAGCCCCGGGACGGATTATGGCTACACCTTC
-	TRBJ1-1	-	12	TRBV7-9	CASSDPRGLAFF	TGTGCCAGCAGCGACCCCCGGGGCTTAGCTTTCTTT
-	TRBJ1-2	-	15	TRBV5-1	CASSFTNGFNYGYTF	TGCGCCAGCAGCTTTACAAATGGGTTTAACTATGGCTACACCTTC
-	TRBJ1-2	-	15	TRBV2	CASSEALGQLLGYTF	TGTGCCAGCAGTGAAGCGCTGGGGCAGCTTCTCGGCTACACCTTC
-	TRBJ1-3	-	11	TRBV20-1	CSARGGNTIYF	TGCAGTGCTAGAGGGGGGAACACCATATATTTT
-	TRBJ1-3	-	16	TRBV4-3	CASSQVEGKSGNTIYF	TGCGCCAGCAGCCAAGTGGAGGGTAAATCTGGAAACACCATATATTTT
-	TRBJ1-4	-	17	TRBV19	CASSIQGPSPLNEKLFF	TGTGCCAGTAGTATCCAGGGACCTTCGCCCCTTAATGAAAAACTGTTTTTT
-	TRBJ2-7	-	15	TRBV11-3	CASSFGPGYSYEQYF	TGTGCCAGCAGCTTTGGACCGGGATACTCCTACGAGCAGTACTTC
-	TRBJ2-1	-	15	TRBV7-2	CASSLGTRTHNEQFF	TGTGCCAGCAGCTTGGGGACTCGAACCCACAATGAGCAGTTCTTC
-	TRBJ2-5	-	11	TRBV30	CAWSVRETQYF	TGTGCCTGGAGTGTAAGGGAGACCCAGTACTTC
-	TRBJ2-1	-	15	TRBV7-8	CASSLVGRARDEQFF	TGTGCCAGCAGCTTAGTAGGAAGGGCGAGGGATGAGCAGTTCTTC
TRBD1	TRBJ2-3	-	15	TRBV7-6	CASSFRQGVTDTQYF	TGTGCCAGCAGCTTTAGACAGGGAGTGACAGATACGCAGTATTTT